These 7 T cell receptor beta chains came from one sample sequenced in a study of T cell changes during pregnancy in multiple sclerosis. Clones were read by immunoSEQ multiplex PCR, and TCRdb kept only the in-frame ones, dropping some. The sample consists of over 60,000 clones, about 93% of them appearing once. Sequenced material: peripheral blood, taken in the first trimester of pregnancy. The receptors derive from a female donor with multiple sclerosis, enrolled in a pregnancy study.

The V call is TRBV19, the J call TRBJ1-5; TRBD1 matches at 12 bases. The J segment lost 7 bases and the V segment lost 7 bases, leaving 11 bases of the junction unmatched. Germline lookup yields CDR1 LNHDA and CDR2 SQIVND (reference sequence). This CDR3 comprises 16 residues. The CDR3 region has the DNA TGTGCCAGTACCCCAGGGACAGGGGGCCAGGGGCAGCCCCAGCATTTT. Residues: CASTPGTGGQGQPQHF.

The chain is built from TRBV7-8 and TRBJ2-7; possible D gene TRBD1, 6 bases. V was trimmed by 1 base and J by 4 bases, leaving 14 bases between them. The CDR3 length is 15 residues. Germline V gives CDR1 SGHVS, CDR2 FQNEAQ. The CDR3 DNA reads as TGTGCCAGCAGCTTAGAGGCAGCCAGGGGTTACGAGCAGTACTTC. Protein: CASSLEAARGYEQYF.

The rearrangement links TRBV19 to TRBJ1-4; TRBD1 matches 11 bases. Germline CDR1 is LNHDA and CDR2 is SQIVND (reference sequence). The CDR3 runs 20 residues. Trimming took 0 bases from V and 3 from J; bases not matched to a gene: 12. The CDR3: CASSIEGARTGGMANEKLFF. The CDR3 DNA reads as TGTGCCAGTAGTATAGAGGGGGCTCGGACAGGGGGCATGGCTAATGAAAAACTGTTTTTT.

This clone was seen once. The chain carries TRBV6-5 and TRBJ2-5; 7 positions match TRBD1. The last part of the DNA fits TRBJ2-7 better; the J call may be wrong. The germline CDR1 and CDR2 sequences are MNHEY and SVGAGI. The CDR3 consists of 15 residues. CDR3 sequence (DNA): TGTGCCAGCAGTAAAGGGACAGCTGGCAGGGACGAGCAGTACTTC. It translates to CASSKGTAGRDEQYF.

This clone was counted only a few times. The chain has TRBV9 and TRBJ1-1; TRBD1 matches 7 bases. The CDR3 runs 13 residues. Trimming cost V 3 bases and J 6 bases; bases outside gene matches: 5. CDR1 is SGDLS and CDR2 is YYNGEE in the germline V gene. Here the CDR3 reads CASSGTGSPEAFF. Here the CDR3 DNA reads TGTGCCAGCAGCGGGACAGGCAGTCCTGAAGCTTTCTTT.

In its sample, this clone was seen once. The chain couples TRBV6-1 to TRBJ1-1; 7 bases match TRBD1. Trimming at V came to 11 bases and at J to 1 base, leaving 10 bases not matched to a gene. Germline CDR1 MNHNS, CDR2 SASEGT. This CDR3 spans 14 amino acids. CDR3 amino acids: CAVKRTGANTEAFF. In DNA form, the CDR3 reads TGTGCCGTTAAACGGACAGGAGCGAACACTGAAGCTTTCTTT.

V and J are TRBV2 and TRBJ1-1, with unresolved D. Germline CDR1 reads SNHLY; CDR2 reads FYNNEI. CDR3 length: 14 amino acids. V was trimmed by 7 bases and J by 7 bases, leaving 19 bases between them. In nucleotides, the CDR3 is TGTGCCAGCACCCTGAGGGAACAGAGCGGTGAAGCTTTCTTT. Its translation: CASTLREQSGEAFF.